The TCR beta chain described here comes from a study of shared clonotypes between healthy human individuals. The V end was cut by 5 bases, the J end by 8 bases, with 15 bases between. Germline V gene data show CDR1 as SGHVS and CDR2 as FQNEAQ. This CDR3 is built from 13 residues. Method: immunoSEQ multiplex PCR; TCRdb's copy keeps in-frame clones and lacks some. The sample holds over 1.4 million clones; around 97% are singletons and the top ten take roughly 1.2%. This clone was counted only a few times. Donors, healthy HIV-negative adults, lacked recent acute infections or vaccinations. The chain combines TRBV7-8 with TRBJ1-2, with unresolved D. Sequenced: naive CD4+ T cells sorted from blood. The subset was: CD45RA+ positively selected. The receptor comes from a man between 25 and 39 years old in good health. In nucleotides, the CDR3 is TGTGCCAGCAGCCGGAACCTTGAGGACGGCTACACCTTC. The encoded protein is CASSRNLEDGYTF.